The 8 T cell receptor beta chains presented below share a single source sample, sequenced in a study of blood T cell repertoires in COVID-19. Sequenced by immunoSEQ multiplex PCR; TCRdb stores in-frame clones only, minus some. The table lists about 45,000 clones, more than 75% of them singletons. The sample was peripheral blood. The receptors stem from a human donor in a cohort sampled during active COVID-19.

The genes are TRBV28 and TRBJ2-7; D is uncertain. Between the trimmed V and J ends, which lost 7 bases and 3 bases, there was a span of 16 bases. CDR1 is MDHEN, CDR2 SYDVKM, per germline. This CDR3 comprises 14 residues. The CDR3 DNA follows: TGTGCCAGCACCTCCCCGTGGCCGATCTACGAGCAGTACTTC. It specifies CASTSPWPIYEQYF.

This chain uses TRBV9 with TRBJ2-2, with a tentative D call TRBD1 (6 bases). Looked up from germline, CDR1 is SGDLS and CDR2 is YYNGEE. The CDR3 runs to 15 residues. The V end was cut by 4 bases, the J end by 5 bases, with 15 bases between. CDR3 nucleotide sequence: TGTGCCAGCAGCCAACAGGGCGGAGGTACCGGGGAGCTGTTTTTT. It encodes CASSQQGGGTGELFF.

This clone was detected a few times. The rearrangement uses TRBV28 and TRBJ2-7, with D tentatively TRBD1 (5 bases). From germline, CDR1 is MDHEN and CDR2 SYDVKM. The CDR3 extends over 12 amino acids. V was trimmed by 3 bases and J by 5 bases, leaving 8 bases between them. The CDR3 coding sequence is TGTGCCAGCAGTTTGCAGGGAAACGAGCAGTACTTC. This sequence encodes CASSLQGNEQYF.

The genes are TRBV19 and TRBJ2-7; the D gene is possibly TRBD2 (5 bases). Trimming took 3 bases from V and 1 from J, leaving 16 bases between them. Germline assignment: CDR1 LNHDA and CDR2 SQIVND (reference sequence). The CDR3 contains 16 residues. CDR3 nucleotides: TGTGCCAGTAGTATCTCGGGAAAAAAGAGGTCCTACGAGCAGTACTTC. Protein sequence: CASSISGKKRSYEQYF.

V gene TRBV4-3 combines with J gene TRBJ2-7; 9 nucleotides match TRBD1. The CDR3 extends over 14 amino acids. The V gene end was trimmed by 6 bases and the J gene end by 3 bases; junction bases not matched to a gene: 6. Germline lookup yields CDR1 LGHNA and CDR2 YSLEER. CDR3 amino acids: CASSRDRESYEQYF. CDR3 sequence (DNA): TGCGCCAGCAGTCGGGACAGGGAAAGCTACGAGCAGTACTTC.

In nucleotides, the CDR3 is TGTGCCAGCAGTTATGGGGGAGGCCACACCGGGGAGCTGTTTTTT. Amino acid sequence: CASSYGGGHTGELFF. This chain links TRBV6-5 with TRBJ2-2, with a possible D match to TRBD2 (6 bases). Trimming cost V 3 bases and J 3 bases, with 11 bases left between them. Germline V gives CDR1 MNHEY, CDR2 SVGAGI. The CDR3 totals 15 residues.

This clone was observed once. The gene calls are TRBV7-3 and TRBJ2-1, with a weak D call TRBD1 (6 bases). CDR3 length: 13 amino acids. The germline gives CDR1 SGHTA, CDR2 FQGTGA. V was pared by 5 bases and J by 6 bases, with 11 bases between. CDR3 sequence: CASSPGHVNEQFF. In DNA, the CDR3 is TGTGCCAGCAGCCCGGGACATGTCAATGAGCAGTTCTTC.

This clone was counted a single time. J is TRBJ2-3 and V is TRBV4-3, with D possibly being TRBD1 (6 bases). V was clipped by 0 bases and J by 2 bases, with 21 bases between them. The CDR3 has 19 amino acids. Germline V CDR1 and CDR2: LGHNA, YSLEER. In DNA form, the CDR3 reads TGCGCCAGCAGCCAAGATCGGGACAAGGGGTTGATTTCCACAGATACGCAGTATTTT. It specifies CASSQDRDKGLISTDTQYF.